These 12 T cell receptor beta chains were all obtained from the same sample, sequenced in a study of T-cell reconstitution after alpha-beta-depleted transplantation in children. Unique molecular identifiers tagged the TCRbeta library. TCRdb re-analysed the PCR reads in MiXCR, keeping a single row per CDR3 protein. The table shows a few hundred thousand distinct CDR3 sequences, with 25% to 30% occurring only once. This sample comprised PBMCs, obtained before TCRalphabeta/CD19-depleted stem cell transplant. The receptors were sampled from a boy younger than two with Wiskott-Aldrich syndrome, due to receive a stem cell transplant.

This clonotype showed up just a few times. V is TRBV3-1 and J is TRBJ1-2; D gene unclear. The length of the CDR3 is 12 residues. V was cut by 0 bases and J by 8 bases, with 7 bases left in between. Germline-derived CDR1 and CDR2 are LGHDT and YNNKEL (reference sequence). DNA of the CDR3: TGTGCCAGCAGCCAAGATACTAGGGGCTACACCTTC. Its translation is CASSQDTRGYTF.

This CDR3 reads CASSEWAGVGNEQFF. Written as DNA, the CDR3 is TGTGCCAGCAGTGAATGGGCGGGAGTTGGTAATGAGCAGTTCTTC. The genes are TRBV25-1 and TRBJ2-1; TRBD2 aligns across 7 bases. J gave up 7 bases and V 1 base, and 7 bases lay outside the gene matches. Germline values: CDR1 MGHDK, CDR2 SYGVNS. There are 15 residues in the CDR3.

The chain carries TRBV29-1 and TRBJ2-1; D remains ambiguous. CDR1 is SQVTM, CDR2 ANQGSEA, per germline. The CDR3 loop spans 13 amino acids. V lost 2 bases and J lost 2, with 7 bases in between. The CDR3 sequence is CSVELPPYNEQFF. CDR3 bases: TGCAGCGTTGAACTACCCCCCTACAATGAGCAGTTCTTC.

J is TRBJ1-1 and V is TRBV11-2; D is possibly TRBD1 (5 bases). V lost 6 bases to trimming and J lost 5 bases, with 13 bases between them. The germline gives CDR1 SGHAT, CDR2 FQNNGV. The length of the CDR3 is 13 residues. The CDR3 DNA reads as TGTGCCAGCAGAATAGGGACGGGAACTGAAGCTTTCTTT. Amino acids: CASRIGTGTEAFF. Variable domain in full (rest from reference TRBV11-2 and TRBJ1-1): EAGVAQSPRYKIIEKRQSVAFWCNPISGHATLYWYQQILGQGPKLLIQFQNNGVVDDSQLPKDRFSAERLKGVDSTLKIQPAKLEDSAVYLCASRIGTGTEAFFGQGTRLTVV.

The chain recombines TRBV20-1 with TRBJ1-1; a weak D match, TRBD1 (5 bases). Germline CDR1 is DFQATT and CDR2 is SNEGSKA (reference sequence). This CDR3 spans 13 amino acids. The germline V and J ends were trimmed by 3 bases and 3 bases, with 11 bases remaining between them. CDR3 amino acids: CSASKGWDTEAFF. As DNA, the CDR3 is TGCAGTGCTAGTAAGGGGTGGGACACTGAAGCTTTCTTT.

The chain links TRBV12-3 or TRBV12-4 to TRBJ2-1, with 8 bases identical to TRBD1. The CDR3 runs 15 residues. The J segment lost 10 bases and the V segment lost 1 base, leaving 9 bases of the junction unmatched. This CDR3 is CASSLGRTGLDEQFF. The CDR3 nucleotides are TGTGCCAGCAGTTTAGGTCGGACAGGGCTTGACGAGCAGTTCTTC.

The gene calls are TRBV12-3 or TRBV12-4 and TRBJ2-2; perhaps TRBD2 as D (6 bases). This CDR3 comprises 14 residues. V was cut by 7 bases and J by 5 bases, with 14 bases left in between. In nucleotides, the CDR3 is TGTGCCAGCACCGCGGGGTTCTGGACCGGGGAGCTGTTTTTT. Its protein is CASTAGFWTGELFF.

In this sample, this clonotype turned up a few times. The chain recombines TRBV7-9 with TRBJ2-7; D is ambiguous. Germline lookup yields CDR1 SEHNR and CDR2 FQNEAQ (reference sequence). Between the trimmed V and J ends, which lost 5 bases and 4 bases, there was a span of 18 bases. This CDR3 is built from 15 residues. The CDR3 DNA reads as TGTGCCAGCAGCCCCTTGCGGCAGATAAAATACGAGCAGTACTTC. Its protein is CASSPLRQIKYEQYF.

This clonotype turned up a few times. The chain employs TRBV6-5 and TRBJ2-1; TRBD2 matches at 8 bases. The CDR3 spans 17 residues. V dropped 0 bases and J dropped 3; count of bases not matched to a gene: 7. The germline V gene has CDR1 MNHEY and CDR2 SVGAGI. The chain's CDR3 is CASSYSNLREVYNEQFF. In nucleotides, the CDR3 is TGTGCCAGCAGTTACTCGAACTTGCGGGAGGTCTACAATGAGCAGTTCTTC.

This clonotype was seen more than once but under ten times. The rearrangement joins TRBV20-1 to TRBJ2-7, with 8 bases fitting TRBD2. From germline, CDR1 is DFQATT and CDR2 SNEGSKA (reference sequence). V dropped 6 bases and J dropped 4; count of bases not matched to a gene: 8. The CDR3 covers 13 residues. The CDR3 region has the DNA TGCAGTGCGAGTTCCGGGAGGGATTACGAGCAGTACTTC. This gives the protein CSASSGRDYEQYF.

This chain links TRBV11-1 with TRBJ2-1; D is possibly TRBD1 or TRBD2 (10 bases each). Trimming pared 5 bases from V and 6 bases from J, leaving 32 bases between. The CDR3 loop spans 20 amino acids. Germline-derived CDR1 and CDR2 are SGHAT and FQDESV (reference sequence). The CDR3 DNA sequence: TGTGCCAGCAGCCTCAACTGGACAGGGGGTCGTCTAGCGGGAGTCAATGAGCAGTTCTTC. The encoded protein is CASSLNWTGGRLAGVNEQFF.

The gene calls are TRBV29-1 and TRBJ2-1; 11 bases match TRBD1. CDR3 length equals 13 residues. Germline assignment: CDR1 SQVTM and CDR2 ANQGSEA. The V and J ends lost 1 base and 10 bases, in that order; junction bases with no gene match: 3. CDR3 DNA sequence: TGCAGCGTTGAAGGGACAGGGGGCTGGGAGCAGTTCTTC. Protein: CSVEGTGGWEQFF.